This TCR beta chain was observed in a study of STAT5B mutations in CD4+ large granular lymphocyte leukemia. Sequencing was at survey level. Generated by immunoSEQ multiplex PCR, the TCRdb table keeps only in-frame clones and is missing some. The sample includes 25,000 to 35,000 clones, roughly 74% of them seen just once. Remarks on this clone: The antigen is undetermined.

Buffy coats from healthy blood donors served as controls. The length of the CDR3 is 12 residues. Germline V gene sequence: CDR1 MGHRA, CDR2 YSYEKL. The V and J ends lost 2 bases and 8 bases respectively, with 6 bases between them. Findings of the study overall: Data were not HLA-matched across samples. No patients shared main leukemic clonotypes, though roughly 25% appeared at low frequency elsewhere.

The sequence was collected from a human donor in good health. The chain employs TRBV4-1 and TRBJ1-4; D gene uncertain. Input material: CD4+ T cells from blood buffy coats. The CDR3 loop is CASSQSREKLFF. The CDR3 DNA reads TGCGCCAGCAGCCAAAGTCGGGAAAAACTGTTTTTT.